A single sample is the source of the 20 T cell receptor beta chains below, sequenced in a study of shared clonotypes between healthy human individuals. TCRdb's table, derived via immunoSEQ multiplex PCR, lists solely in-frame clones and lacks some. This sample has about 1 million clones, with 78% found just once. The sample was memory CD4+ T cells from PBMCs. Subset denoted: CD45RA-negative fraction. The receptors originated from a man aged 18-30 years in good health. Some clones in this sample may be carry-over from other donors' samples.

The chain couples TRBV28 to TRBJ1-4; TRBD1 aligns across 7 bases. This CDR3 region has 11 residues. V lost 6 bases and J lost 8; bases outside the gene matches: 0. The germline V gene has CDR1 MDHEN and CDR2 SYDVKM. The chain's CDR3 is CASRQGEKLFF. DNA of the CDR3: TGTGCCAGCAGACAGGGGGAAAAACTGTTTTTT.

As DNA, the CDR3 is TGCGCCAGCAGATCGAGGACAGGGACCATCACAGATACGCAGTATTTT. Protein product: CASRSRTGTITDTQYF. V is TRBV5-1 and J is TRBJ2-3, with TRBD1 matching 8 bases. V was pared by 5 bases and J by 2 bases, with 10 bases of the junction left unmatched. CDR3 length equals 16 residues. Germline lookup yields CDR1 SGHRS and CDR2 YFSETQ.

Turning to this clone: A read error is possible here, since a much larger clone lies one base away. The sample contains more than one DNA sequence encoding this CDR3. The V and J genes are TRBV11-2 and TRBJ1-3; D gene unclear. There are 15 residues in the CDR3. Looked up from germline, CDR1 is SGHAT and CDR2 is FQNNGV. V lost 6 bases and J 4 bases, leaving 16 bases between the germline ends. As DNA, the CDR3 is TGTGCCAGCAGTTTTCCCCCTGGTTTGGGAAACACCATATATTTT. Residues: CASSFPPGLGNTIYF.

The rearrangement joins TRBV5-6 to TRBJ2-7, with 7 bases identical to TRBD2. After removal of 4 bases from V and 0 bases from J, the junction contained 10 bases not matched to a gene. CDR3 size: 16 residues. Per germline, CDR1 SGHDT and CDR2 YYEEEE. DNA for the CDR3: TGTGCCAGCAGCCCCATGGGAGGGAGGGGCTCCTACGAGCAGTACTTC. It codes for CASSPMGGRGSYEQYF.

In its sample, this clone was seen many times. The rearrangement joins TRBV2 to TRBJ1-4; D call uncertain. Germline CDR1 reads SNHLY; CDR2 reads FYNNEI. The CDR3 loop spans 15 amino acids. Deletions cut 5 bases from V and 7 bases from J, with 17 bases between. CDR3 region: CASSSEGPSFEKLFF. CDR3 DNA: TGTGCCAGCAGTAGTGAGGGTCCCTCCTTTGAAAAACTGTTTTTT.

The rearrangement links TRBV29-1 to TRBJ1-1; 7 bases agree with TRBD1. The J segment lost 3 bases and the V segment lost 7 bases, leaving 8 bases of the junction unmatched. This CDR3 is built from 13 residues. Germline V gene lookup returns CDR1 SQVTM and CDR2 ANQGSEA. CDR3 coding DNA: TGCAGCGCCCCGGGACAGCCCTACACTGAAGCTTTCTTT. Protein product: CSAPGQPYTEAFF.

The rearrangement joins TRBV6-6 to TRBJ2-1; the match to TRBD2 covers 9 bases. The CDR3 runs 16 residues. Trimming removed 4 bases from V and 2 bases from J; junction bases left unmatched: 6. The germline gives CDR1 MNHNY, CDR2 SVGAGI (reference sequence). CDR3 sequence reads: CASSSTSGSAYNEQFF. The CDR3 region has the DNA TGTGCCAGCAGTTCTACTAGCGGGTCCGCCTACAATGAGCAGTTCTTC.

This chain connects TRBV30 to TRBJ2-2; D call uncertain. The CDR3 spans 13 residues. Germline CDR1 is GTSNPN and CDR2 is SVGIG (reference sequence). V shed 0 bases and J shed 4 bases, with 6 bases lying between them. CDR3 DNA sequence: TGTGCCTGGAGTGTAGCTCTCACCGGGGAGCTGTTTTTT. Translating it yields CAWSVALTGELFF.

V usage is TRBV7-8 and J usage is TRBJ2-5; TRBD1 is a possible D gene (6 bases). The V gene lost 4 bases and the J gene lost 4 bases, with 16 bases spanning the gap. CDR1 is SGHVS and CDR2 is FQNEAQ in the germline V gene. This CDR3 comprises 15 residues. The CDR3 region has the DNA TGTGCCAGCAGCTCCGGGACACTCAGGAGAGAGACCCAGTACTTC. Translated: CASSSGTLRRETQYF. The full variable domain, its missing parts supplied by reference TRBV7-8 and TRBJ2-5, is GAGVSQSPRYKVAKRGQDVALRCDPISGHVSLFWYQQALGQGPEFLTYFQNEAQLDKSGLPSDRFFAERPEGSVSTLKIQRTQQEDSAVYLCASSSGTLRRETQYFGPGTRLLVL.

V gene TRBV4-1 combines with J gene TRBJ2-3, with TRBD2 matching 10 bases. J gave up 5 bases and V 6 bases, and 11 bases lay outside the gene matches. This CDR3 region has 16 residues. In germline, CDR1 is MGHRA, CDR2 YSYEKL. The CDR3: CASSQTLAGHGDTQYF. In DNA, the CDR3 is TGCGCCAGCAGTCAGACACTAGCGGGACATGGAGATACGCAGTATTTT.

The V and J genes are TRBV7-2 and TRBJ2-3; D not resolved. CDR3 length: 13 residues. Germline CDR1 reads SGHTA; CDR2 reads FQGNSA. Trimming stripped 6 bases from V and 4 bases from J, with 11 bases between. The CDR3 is CASSQTGADTQYF. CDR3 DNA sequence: TGTGCCAGCAGTCAGACGGGCGCAGATACGCAGTATTTT.

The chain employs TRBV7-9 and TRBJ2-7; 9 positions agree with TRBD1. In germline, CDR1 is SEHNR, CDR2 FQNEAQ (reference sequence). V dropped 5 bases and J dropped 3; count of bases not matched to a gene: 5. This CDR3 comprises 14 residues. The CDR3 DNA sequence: TGTGCCAGCAGCCTGACAGGGGGGGGCTACGAGCAGTACTTC. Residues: CASSLTGGGYEQYF.

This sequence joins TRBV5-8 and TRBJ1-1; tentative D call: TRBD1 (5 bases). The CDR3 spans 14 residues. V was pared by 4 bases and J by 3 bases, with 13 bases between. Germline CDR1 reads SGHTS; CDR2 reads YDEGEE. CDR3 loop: CASSRGGGDTEAFF. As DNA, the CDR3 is TGTGCCAGCAGCCGCGGTGGGGGGGACACTGAAGCTTTCTTT.

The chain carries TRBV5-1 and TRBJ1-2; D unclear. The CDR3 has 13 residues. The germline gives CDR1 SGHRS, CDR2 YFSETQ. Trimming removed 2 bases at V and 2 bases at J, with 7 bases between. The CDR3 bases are TGCGCCAGCAGCTTCGTCAGAAACTATGGCTACACCTTC. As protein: CASSFVRNYGYTF.

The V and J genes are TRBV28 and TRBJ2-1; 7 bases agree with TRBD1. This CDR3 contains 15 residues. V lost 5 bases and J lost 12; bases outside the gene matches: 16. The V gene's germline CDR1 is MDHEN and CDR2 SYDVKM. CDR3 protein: CASSPPMGQLLWQFF. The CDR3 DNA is TGTGCCAGCAGTCCCCCGATGGGACAGCTACTATGGCAGTTCTTC.

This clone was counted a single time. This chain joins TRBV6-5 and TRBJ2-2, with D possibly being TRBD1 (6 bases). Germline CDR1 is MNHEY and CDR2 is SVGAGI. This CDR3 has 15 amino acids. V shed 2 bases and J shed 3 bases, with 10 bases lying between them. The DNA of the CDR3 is TGTGCCAGCAGTTACGTGGACAGTTACACCGGGGAGCTGTTTTTT. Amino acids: CASSYVDSYTGELFF.

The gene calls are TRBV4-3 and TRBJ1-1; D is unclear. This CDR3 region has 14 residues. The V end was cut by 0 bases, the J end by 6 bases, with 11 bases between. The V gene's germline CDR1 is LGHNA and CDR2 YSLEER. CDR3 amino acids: CASSQERSRSEAFF. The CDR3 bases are TGCGCCAGCAGCCAAGAAAGAAGCAGGTCTGAAGCTTTCTTT.

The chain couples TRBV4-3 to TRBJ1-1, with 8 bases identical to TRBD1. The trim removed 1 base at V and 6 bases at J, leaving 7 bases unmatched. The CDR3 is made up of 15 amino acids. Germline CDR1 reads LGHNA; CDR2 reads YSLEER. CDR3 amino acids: CASSQGTGRTAEAFF. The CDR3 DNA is TGCGCCAGCAGCCAAGGGACAGGGAGGACAGCTGAAGCTTTCTTT.

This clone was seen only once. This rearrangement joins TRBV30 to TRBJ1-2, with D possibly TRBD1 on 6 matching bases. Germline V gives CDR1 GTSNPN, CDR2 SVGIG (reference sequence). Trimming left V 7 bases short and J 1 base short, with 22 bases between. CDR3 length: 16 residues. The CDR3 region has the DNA TGTGCCTCGCTCCGCAACAGGGCGAGGAATAACTATGGCTACACCTTC. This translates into CASLRNRARNNYGYTF.

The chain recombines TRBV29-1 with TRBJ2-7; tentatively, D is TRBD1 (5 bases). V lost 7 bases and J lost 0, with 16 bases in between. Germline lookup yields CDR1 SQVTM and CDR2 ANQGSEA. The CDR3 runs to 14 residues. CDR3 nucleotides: TGCAGCGCAACCCATACAGGCCGCTCCTACGAGCAGTACTTC. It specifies CSATHTGRSYEQYF.